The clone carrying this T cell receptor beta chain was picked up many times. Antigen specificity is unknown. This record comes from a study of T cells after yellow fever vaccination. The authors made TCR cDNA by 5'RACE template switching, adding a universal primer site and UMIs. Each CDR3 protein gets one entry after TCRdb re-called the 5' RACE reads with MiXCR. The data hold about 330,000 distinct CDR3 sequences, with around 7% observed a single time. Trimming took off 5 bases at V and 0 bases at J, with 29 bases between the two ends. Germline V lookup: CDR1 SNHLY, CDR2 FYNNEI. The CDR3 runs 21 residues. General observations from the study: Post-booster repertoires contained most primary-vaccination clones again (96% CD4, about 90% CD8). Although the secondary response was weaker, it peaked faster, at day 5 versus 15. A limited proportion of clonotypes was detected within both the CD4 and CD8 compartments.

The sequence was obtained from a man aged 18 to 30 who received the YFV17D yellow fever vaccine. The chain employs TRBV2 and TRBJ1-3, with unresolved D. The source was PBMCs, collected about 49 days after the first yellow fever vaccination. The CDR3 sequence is CASSKSRGRTSESRSGNTIYF. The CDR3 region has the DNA TGTGCCAGCAGTAAATCCCGAGGCCGAACGAGTGAGAGTCGCTCTGGAAACACCATATATTTT.